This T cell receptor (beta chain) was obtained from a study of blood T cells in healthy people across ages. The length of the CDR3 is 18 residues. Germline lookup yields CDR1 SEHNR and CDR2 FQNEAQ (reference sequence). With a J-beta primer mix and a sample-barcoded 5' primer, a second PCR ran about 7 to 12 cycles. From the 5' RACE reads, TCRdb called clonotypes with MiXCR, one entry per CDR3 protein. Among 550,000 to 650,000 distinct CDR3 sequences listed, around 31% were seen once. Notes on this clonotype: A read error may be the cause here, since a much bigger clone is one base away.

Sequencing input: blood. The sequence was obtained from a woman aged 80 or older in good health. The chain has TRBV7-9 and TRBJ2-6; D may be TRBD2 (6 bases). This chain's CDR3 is CASSLTGVRSSGANVRTF. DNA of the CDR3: TGTGCCAGCAGCTTAACGGGAGTCCGCTCTTCTGGGGCCAACGTCCGGACTTTC.